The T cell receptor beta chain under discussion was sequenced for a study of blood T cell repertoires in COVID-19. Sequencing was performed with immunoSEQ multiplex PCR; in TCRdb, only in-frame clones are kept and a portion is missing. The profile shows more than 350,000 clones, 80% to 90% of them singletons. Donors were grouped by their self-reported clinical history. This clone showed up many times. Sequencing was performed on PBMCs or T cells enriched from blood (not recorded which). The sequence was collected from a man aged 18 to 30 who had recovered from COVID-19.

The CDR3 sequence is CASSLAPSGGTRQETQYF. CDR3 nucleotide sequence: TGCGCCAGCAGCTTGGCACCTAGCGGGGGGACTAGACAAGAGACCCAGTACTTC. The gene calls are TRBV5-1 and TRBJ2-5; 11 bases match TRBD2. V shed 0 bases, J shed 2 bases, and the junction held 9 bases outside the gene matches. This CDR3 contains 18 residues. Germline V gives CDR1 SGHRS, CDR2 YFSETQ.